This T cell receptor (beta chain) was documented in a study of T-cell reconstitution after alpha-beta-depleted transplantation in children. CDR1 and CDR2 from the germline V gene are MNHEY and SVGAGI. Trimming at V came to 6 bases and at J to 0 bases, leaving 10 bases not matched to a gene. The CDR3 spans 16 residues. Unique molecular identifiers were incorporated when the TCRbeta library was constructed. TCRdb fed the PCR reads into MiXCR, producing one record per CDR3 protein. The table includes 210,000 or so distinct CDR3 sequences, around 9.6% detected once. V and J are TRBV6-5 and TRBJ1-2; TRBD1 aligns across 7 bases. The sample here was PBMCs from the stem cell graft donor, taken from the stem cell graft. This TCR came from a human donor who donated a stem cell graft to a child with acute lymphoblastic leukemia. CDR3 sequence reads: CASRRDRDSTNYGYTF. The CDR3 coding sequence is TGTGCCAGCAGACGAGATAGGGACAGCACTAACTATGGCTACACCTTC.